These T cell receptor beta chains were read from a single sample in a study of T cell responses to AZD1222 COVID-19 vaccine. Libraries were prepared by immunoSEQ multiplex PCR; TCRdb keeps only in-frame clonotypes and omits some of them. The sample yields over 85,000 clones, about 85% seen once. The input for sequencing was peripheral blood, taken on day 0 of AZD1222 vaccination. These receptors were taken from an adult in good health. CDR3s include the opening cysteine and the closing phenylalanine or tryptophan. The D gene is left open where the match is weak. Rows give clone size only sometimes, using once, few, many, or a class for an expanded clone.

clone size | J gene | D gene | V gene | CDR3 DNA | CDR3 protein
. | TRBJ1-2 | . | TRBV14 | TGTGCCAGCAGCCAGTCAGCTCATGGCTACACCTTC | CASSQSAHGYTF
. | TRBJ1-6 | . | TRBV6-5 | TGTGCCAGCAGTTACGTAGGGGGGCGATGGTCACCCCTCCACTTT | CASSYVGGRWSPLHF
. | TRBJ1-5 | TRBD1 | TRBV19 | TGTGCCAGTAGACTAACCGCCGGGACAGGGGGTCTACAGCCCCAGCATTTT | CASRLTAGTGGLQPQHF
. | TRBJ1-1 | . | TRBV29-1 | TGCAGCGTTGCGGACGTCCTAAACACTGAAGCTTTCTTT | CSVADVLNTEAFF
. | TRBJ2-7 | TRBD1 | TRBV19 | TGTGCCAGTAGTATGGAGAACAGGGGCTCCTACGAGCAGTACTTC | CASSMENRGSYEQYF
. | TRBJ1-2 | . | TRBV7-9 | TGTGCCAGCAGCTTACTGGGGGCCTCCTATGGCTACACCTTC | CASSLLGASYGYTF
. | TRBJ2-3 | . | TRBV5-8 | TGTGCCAGCAGTTTGGGCAGTTCCACAGATACGCAGTATTTT | CASSLGSSTDTQYF
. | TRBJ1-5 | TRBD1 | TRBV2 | TGTGCCAGCAGTGAACCTCGACAGGGGGGAGGTCAGCCCCAGCATTTT | CASSEPRQGGGQPQHF
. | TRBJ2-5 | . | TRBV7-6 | TGTGCCAGCAGCTCATTATGGGAGACCCAGTACTTC | CASSSLWETQYF
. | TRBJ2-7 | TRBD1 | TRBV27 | TGTGCCAGCAGTTTATATGGGACAGTTTACGAGCAGTACTTC | CASSLYGTVYEQYF
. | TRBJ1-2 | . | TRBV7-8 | TGTGCCAGCAGCTTAGCCGCGGCTAACTATGGCTACACCTTC | CASSLAAANYGYTF
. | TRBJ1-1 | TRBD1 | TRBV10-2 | TGCGCCAGCAGTGAGAAGCTTGGGACAGGGAGCACTGAAGCTTTCTTT | CASSEKLGTGSTEAFF
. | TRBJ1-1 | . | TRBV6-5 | TGTGCCAGCTTCAGGGGCATGAACACTGAAGCTTTCTTT | CASFRGMNTEAFF
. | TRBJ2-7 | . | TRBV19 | TGTGCCAGTAGTATAGCAATCGGCTACGAGCAGTACTTC | CASSIAIGYEQYF
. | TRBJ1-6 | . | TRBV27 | TGTGCCAGCAGCCCCTGGCAGGGCGTTAATTCACCCCTCCACTTT | CASSPWQGVNSPLHF
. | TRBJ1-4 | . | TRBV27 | TGTGCCAGCAGTTTATTGGGTTGGGGGGCAACTAATGAAAAACTGTTTTTT | CASSLLGWGATNEKLFF
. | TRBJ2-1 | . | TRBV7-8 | TGTGCCAGCAGCCCAACAGGCACTGAGCAGTTCTTC | CASSPTGTEQFF
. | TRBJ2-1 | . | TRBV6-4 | TGTGCCAGCAGTAACAGCGACAATGAGCAGTTCTTC | CASSNSDNEQFF
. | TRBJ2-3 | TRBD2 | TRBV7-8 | TGTGCCAGCAGCCCCCGACTAGCGGTTAGCACAGATACGCAGTATTTT | CASSPRLAVSTDTQYF
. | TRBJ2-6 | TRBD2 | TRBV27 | TGTGCCAGCAGTTTGTGGGGGGAGGGGTCTGGGGCCAACGTCCTGACTTTC | CASSLWGEGSGANVLTF
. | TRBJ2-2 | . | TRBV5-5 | TGTGCCAGCAGCTTGGGGTCCGGGGAGCTGTTTTTT | CASSLGSGELFF
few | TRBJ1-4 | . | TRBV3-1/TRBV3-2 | TGTGCCAGCAGCCCTTCGGGGGGTGCTAATGAAAAACTGTTTTTT | CASSPSGGANEKLFF
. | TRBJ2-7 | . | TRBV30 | TGTGCCTGGAGATTGGAGGTCGGCGAGCAGTACTTC | CAWRLEVGEQYF
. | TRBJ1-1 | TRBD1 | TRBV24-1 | TGTGCCACCAGTGATCCGGGACAGGAAGCTTTCTTT | CATSDPGQEAFF
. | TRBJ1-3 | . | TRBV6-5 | TGTGCCAGCAGTTACTCGGGAATCGGCTCAACCATATATTTT | CASSYSGIGSTIYF
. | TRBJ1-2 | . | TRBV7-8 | TGTGCCAGCAGCCGAGGGGCAGGGACTAACTATGGCTACACCTTC | CASSRGAGTNYGYTF
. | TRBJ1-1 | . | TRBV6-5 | TGTGCCAGCAATTCGGACACGAACACTGAAGCTTTCTTT | CASNSDTNTEAFF
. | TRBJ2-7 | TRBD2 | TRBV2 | TGTGCCAGCAGTGAATCAACTAGCGGATTCTACGAGCAGTACTTC | CASSESTSGFYEQYF
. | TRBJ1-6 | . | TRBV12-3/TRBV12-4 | TGTGCCAGCAGGCATAGCGCCACTTCACCCCTCCACTTT | CASRHSATSPLHF
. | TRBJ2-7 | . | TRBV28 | TGTGCCAGCAGTTTAGGGGGAGTGGGCTCCTACGAGCAGTACTTC | CASSLGGVGSYEQYF
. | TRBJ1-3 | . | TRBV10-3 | TGTGCCATCAGTGAGTCGATGGGATTTGGAAACACCATATATTTT | CAISESMGFGNTIYF
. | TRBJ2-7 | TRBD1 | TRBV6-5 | TGTGCCACGAGGGACAGCGACCAAAGCTCCTACGAGCAGTACTTC | CATRDSDQSSYEQYF
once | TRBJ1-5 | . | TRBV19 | TGTGCCAGTGTTGAGGGCAATCAGCCCCAGCATTTT | CASVEGNQPQHF
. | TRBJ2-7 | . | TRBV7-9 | TGTGCCAGCAGCTTAGCGAGGGAGCAGTACTTC | CASSLAREQYF
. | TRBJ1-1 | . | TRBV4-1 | TGCGCCAGCACTCCCTCCGTCTGGACATCGAACACTGAAGCTTTCTTT | CASTPSVWTSNTEAFF
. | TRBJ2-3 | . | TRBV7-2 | TGTGCCAGCAGCTTAGGGCCGGGCACAGATACGCAGTATTTT | CASSLGPGTDTQYF
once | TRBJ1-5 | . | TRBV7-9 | TGTGCCAGCAGCCGCTTGTCTGGGGGGGGAAAGGGTCAGCCCCAGCATTTT | CASSRLSGGGKGQPQHF
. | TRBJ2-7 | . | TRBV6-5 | TGTGCCAGCAGTTATCGAACAGGCGTAGCCTACGAGCAGTACTTC | CASSYRTGVAYEQYF
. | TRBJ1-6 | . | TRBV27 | TGTGCCAGCAGTTTGGGATATTCACCCCTCCACTTT | CASSLGYSPLHF
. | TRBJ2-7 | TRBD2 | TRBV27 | TGTGCCAGCAGTATACAGCGGGGTAGCGAGCAGTACTTC | CASSIQRGSEQYF
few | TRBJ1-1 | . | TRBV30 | TGTGCCTGGAATAAGGGTCCCACTGAAGCTTTCTTT | CAWNKGPTEAFF